These T cell receptor beta chains were read from a single sample in a study of T-cell memory formation after mild COVID-19. Each CDR3 protein is one row after TCRdb ran MiXCR on the 5' RACE reads. The sample lists about 340,000 distinct CDR3 sequences; approximately 15% were seen once. Sequences were obtained from PBMCs or a T cell subset sorted from them (not recorded which). These receptors were collected from a man aged 18 to 29 who had mild COVID-19 (a few samples of this study predate the infection). Cell type and time point are not known. Both conserved end residues are part of each CDR3. A D gene is named only where the DNA matches it firmly. Some rows have no size entry. The others give once, few or many, or a class for an expanded clone.

>NA|NA|TRBV7-2|TRBJ2-3
CASRRGSTDTQYF
TGTGCCAGCAGGAGGGGGAGCACAGATACGCAGTATTTT
>NA|TRBD1|TRBV4-3|TRBJ2-5
CASSQDPRGSETQYF
TGCGCCAGCAGCCAAGATCCCAGGGGGAGTGAGACCCAGTACTTC
>NA|NA|TRBV3-1|TRBJ2-3
CASSQVSRHTQYF
TGTGCCAGCAGCCAAGTTTCTCGACATACGCAGTATTTT
>NA|TRBD2|TRBV4-3|TRBJ2-3
CASSQEGAGGPDTQYF
TGCGCCAGCAGCCAAGAGGGAGCGGGGGGCCCAGATACGCAGTATTTT
>NA|NA|TRBV3-1|TRBJ1-6
CASSQVIQGYSPLHF
TGTGCCAGCAGCCAAGTCATCCAGGGGTATTCACCCCTCCACTTT
>few|NA|TRBV6-5|TRBJ2-2
CASSYGLNTGELFF
TGTGCCAGCAGTTACGGCCTTAACACCGGGGAGCTGTTTTTT
>few|NA|TRBV12-3/TRBV12-4|TRBJ1-2
CASSPRDRGDGYTF
TGTGCCAGCAGCCCCCGCGACCGAGGGGATGGCTACACCTTC
>NA|TRBD1|TRBV11-2|TRBJ2-7
CASSMGQGDYEQYF
TGTGCCAGCAGCATGGGACAGGGGGACTACGAGCAGTACTTC
>many|NA|TRBV14|TRBJ1-3
CASSPWASWENTIYF
TGTGCCAGCAGCCCCTGGGCCAGTTGGGAAAACACCATATATTTT
>few|NA|TRBV6-2/TRBV6-3|TRBJ1-1
CASSYGTVILSNTEAFF
TGTGCCAGCAGTTATGGTACAGTTATTTTGTCGAACACTGAAGCTTTCTTT
>many|NA|TRBV12-3/TRBV12-4|TRBJ1-1
CASSPSRGMNTEAFF
TGTGCCAGCAGTCCGAGTCGGGGGATGAACACTGAAGCTTTCTTT
>many|TRBD2|TRBV30|TRBJ2-5
CAWSVGVAGGETQYF
TGTGCCTGGAGTGTTGGAGTAGCGGGCGGAGAGACCCAGTACTTC
>NA|TRBD1|TRBV28|TRBJ1-5
CASSYRGEDQPQHF
TGTGCCAGCAGTTACAGGGGAGAGGATCAGCCCCAGCATTTT
>NA|NA|TRBV28|TRBJ1-2
CASSLVTRVDYGYTF
TGTGCCAGCAGTTTAGTTACTAGAGTCGACTATGGCTACACCTTC
>many|TRBD1|TRBV7-9|TRBJ1-6
CASSRDRVEFSPLHF
TGTGCCAGCAGCCGCGACAGGGTGGAGTTTTCACCCCTCCACTTT
>many|NA|TRBV5-1|TRBJ1-1
CASSLGTTVNTEAFF
TGCGCCAGCAGCTTGGGAACCACAGTGAACACTGAAGCTTTCTTT
>NA|NA|TRBV10-3|TRBJ2-7
CAISEPTAYEQYF
TGTGCCATCAGTGAGCCGACAGCCTACGAGCAGTACTTC
>NA|TRBD2|TRBV12-3/TRBV12-4|TRBJ2-7
CASTPGAGGVSYEQYF
TGTGCCAGCACCCCTGGGGCGGGGGGCGTCTCCTACGAGCAGTACTTC
>NA|NA|TRBV2|TRBJ1-3
CASSEARNTIYF
TGTGCCAGCAGTGAAGCGCGCAACACCATATATTTT
>NA|NA|TRBV12-3/TRBV12-4|TRBJ1-5
CASSPTTEPQHF
TGTGCCAGCAGTCCGACAACAGAGCCCCAGCATTTT
>NA|TRBD1|TRBV5-1|TRBJ2-2
CASSIPGQGVAGELFF
TGCGCCAGCAGCATACCGGGACAGGGTGTGGCCGGGGAGCTGTTTTTT
>few|NA|TRBV5-1|TRBJ1-6
CASSRTAGWGLENSPLHF
TGCGCCAGCAGCCGGACAGCGGGTTGGGGGTTGGAAAATTCACCCCTCCACTTT
>NA|NA|TRBV20-1|TRBJ2-5
CSARKGASLETQYF
TGCAGTGCTAGAAAGGGTGCTAGCCTCGAGACCCAGTACTTC
>NA|TRBD1|TRBV7-6|TRBJ1-1
CASSFLTGSVEAFF
TGTGCCAGCAGCTTTTTGACAGGGAGCGTTGAAGCTTTCTTT
>many|TRBD2|TRBV7-9|TRBJ2-1
CASSAVGLAREQFF
TGTGCCAGCAGCGCAGTGGGACTAGCCAGGGAGCAGTTCTTC
>NA|NA|TRBV20-1|TRBJ2-1
CSARSNTEQFF
TGCAGTGCTAGATCCAACACTGAGCAGTTCTTC
>few|TRBD2|TRBV28|TRBJ2-4
CASSPRFGGAQENIQYF
TGTGCCAGCAGTCCCCGGTTCGGGGGGGCGCAAGAAAACATTCAGTACTTC
>few|NA|TRBV5-1|TRBJ2-3
CASSAAILALADTQYF
TGCGCCAGCAGCGCCGCAATACTAGCCCTAGCGGATACGCAGTATTTT
>NA|NA|TRBV24-1|TRBJ2-1
CATSDRSGVNEQFF
TGTGCCACCAGTGATAGGTCGGGGGTCAATGAGCAGTTCTTC
>few|NA|TRBV4-1|TRBJ2-3
CASSQLIPQDTQYF
TGCGCCAGCAGCCAACTAATCCCACAAGATACGCAGTATTTT
>NA|NA|TRBV7-9|TRBJ2-6
CASSLSGVSGANVLTF
TGTGCCAGCAGCTTATCAGGGGTCTCTGGGGCCAACGTCCTGACTTTC
>NA|NA|TRBV21-1|TRBJ2-5
CATSARQETQYF
TGTGCCACCTCGGCCCGCCAAGAGACCCAGTACTTC
>many|NA|TRBV15|TRBJ1-6
CATSRDQNSPLHF
TGTGCCACCAGCAGAGATCAAAATTCACCCCTCCACTTT
>few|NA|TRBV9|TRBJ2-7
CASSVEVGRPRHEQYF
TGTGCCAGCAGCGTAGAAGTGGGGCGCCCGAGGCACGAGCAGTACTTC
>few|TRBD2|TRBV4-1|TRBJ2-1
CASSRTQAGPYNEQFF
TGCGCCAGCAGCCGCACTCAAGCGGGGCCCTACAATGAGCAGTTCTTC
>few|TRBD1|TRBV6-2/TRBV6-3|TRBJ2-1
CASSPRQGIYNEQFF
TGTGCCAGCAGTCCCCGACAGGGGATCTACAATGAGCAGTTCTTC
>many|TRBD2|TRBV5-1|TRBJ2-3
CASSLYLAGGTDTQYF
TGCGCCAGCAGCTTGTATCTAGCGGGGGGCACAGATACGCAGTATTTT
>few|NA|TRBV12-3/TRBV12-4|TRBJ2-1
CASSLVGSNEQFF
TGTGCCAGCAGTTTGGTGGGGAGCAATGAGCAGTTCTTC
>few|TRBD1|TRBV27|TRBJ1-5
CSSSLSGGRQPQHF
TGTTCCAGCAGTTTATCAGGGGGCCGTCAGCCCCAGCATTTT
>NA|NA|TRBV5-4|TRBJ1-1
CASSSQAGRGGLNEAFF
TGTGCCAGCAGCTCCCAAGCGGGCAGGGGTGGCTTAAATGAAGCTTTCTTT
>few|NA|TRBV20-1|TRBJ1-5
CSAIGLYAGNSNQPQHF
TGCAGTGCTATAGGACTTTACGCTGGTAATAGCAATCAGCCCCAGCATTTT
>few|NA|TRBV7-7|TRBJ2-1
CASSLSTQDGYNEQFF
TGTGCCAGCAGCTTAAGTACGCAGGATGGGTACAATGAGCAGTTCTTC
>few|NA|TRBV3-1|TRBJ2-1
CASSQHQGNEQFF
TGTGCCAGCAGCCAGCACCAGGGGAATGAGCAGTTCTTC
>NA|NA|TRBV27|TRBJ2-7
CASSLRGIYEQYF
TGTGCCAGCAGTTTAAGGGGGATATACGAGCAGTACTTC
>NA|NA|TRBV7-6|TRBJ2-1
CASSLGSHEQFF
TGTGCCAGCAGCTTAGGATCGCATGAGCAGTTCTTC
>NA|TRBD2|TRBV7-9|TRBJ2-1
CASSPRGVSYNEQFF
TGTGCCAGCAGCCCGCGGGGGGTGTCCTACAATGAGCAGTTCTTC